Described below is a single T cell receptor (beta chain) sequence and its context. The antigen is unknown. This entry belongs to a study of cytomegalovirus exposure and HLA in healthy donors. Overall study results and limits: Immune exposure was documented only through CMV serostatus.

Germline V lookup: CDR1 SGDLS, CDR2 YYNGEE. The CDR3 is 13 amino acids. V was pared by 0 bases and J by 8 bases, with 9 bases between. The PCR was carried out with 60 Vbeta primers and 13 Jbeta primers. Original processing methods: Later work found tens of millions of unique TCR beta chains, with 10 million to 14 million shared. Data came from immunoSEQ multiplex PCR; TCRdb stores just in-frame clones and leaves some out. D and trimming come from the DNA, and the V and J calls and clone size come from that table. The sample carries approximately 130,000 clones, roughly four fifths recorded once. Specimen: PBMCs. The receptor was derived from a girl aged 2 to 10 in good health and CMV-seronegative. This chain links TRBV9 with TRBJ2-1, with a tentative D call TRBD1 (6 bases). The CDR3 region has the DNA TGTGCCAGCAGCGTAGGCAGGGGTTATGAGCAGTTCTTC. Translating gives CASSVGRGYEQFF. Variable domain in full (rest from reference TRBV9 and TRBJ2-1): DSGVTQTPKHLITATGQRVTLRCSPRSGDLSVYWYQQSLDQGLQFLIQYYNGEERAKGNILERFSAQQFPDLHSELNLSSLELGDSALYFCASSVGRGYEQFFGPGTRLTVL.